This TCR beta chain was profiled in a study of CD8 T cells in Susac syndrome. This clonotype was recorded once. Sequencing targeted TCR beta in T cells from blood (CD8+ and CD4+). Random-hexamer reverse transcription was applied to roughly 0.5 to 1 ug RNA. The authors amplified TCR beta CDR3 across 54 Vbeta and 13 Jbeta using immunoSEQ multiplex PCR. TCRdb ran MiXCR on the immunoSEQ multiplex PCR reads and lists one entry per CDR3 protein. This table holds around 300,000 distinct CDR3 sequences, approximately 85% found once. Trimming cost V 2 bases and J 4 bases; bases outside gene matches: 6. Germline CDR1 reads SGHDT; CDR2 reads YYEEEE. The CDR3 contains 16 residues.

Material for sequencing was CD8+ T cells from PBMCs. This TCR came from a human donor with multiple sclerosis. V and J are TRBV5-6 and TRBJ2-4, with 10 bases that match TRBD1. The CDR3 reads CASSFGQGGPKNIQYF. The CDR3 DNA is TGTGCCAGCAGCTTTGGACAGGGGGGCCCTAAAAACATTCAGTACTTC.